A selection of T cell receptor beta chains follows, all from one sample in a study of OX40 agonist ivuxolimab in advanced cancers. TCRdb's copy holds only in-frame clones and misses some; the assay was immunoSEQ multiplex PCR. The sample carries around 26,000 clones, nearly 80% recorded once. Sequenced material: CD4+ or CD8+ T cells sorted from blood, taken in a trial of the OX40 agonist ivuxolimab. The receptors originated from an adult with an advanced solid tumor such as melanoma, head and neck, liver or kidney cancer. The CDR3 runs from the conserved cysteine through the conserved F or W. Fields, in order: clone size, D gene, CDR3 length, J gene, V gene, CDR3 DNA, CDR3 protein. D genes are given only for firm matches. Only some rows state a clone size, as once, few, many or a class for expanded clones.

. | TRBD1 | 14 | TRBJ2-2 | TRBV5-4 | TGTGCCAGCAGTTTTGACAGGGGCACCGGGGAGCTGTTTTTT | CASSFDRGTGELFF
. | TRBD2 | 17 | TRBJ2-5 | TRBV7-9 | TGTGCCAGCCAGAACGGGGCTAGCGGGGGGATACAAGAGACCCAGTACTTC | CASQNGASGGIQETQYF
. | . | 11 | TRBJ2-7 | TRBV6-6 | TGTGCCAGCAGTTCCACCTACGAGCAGTACTTC | CASSSTYEQYF
. | . | 13 | TRBJ1-5 | TRBV5-5 | TGTGCCAGCAGCTTGCATCCTAATCAGCCCCAGCATTTT | CASSLHPNQPQHF
. | TRBD1 | 15 | TRBJ1-2 | TRBV15 | TGTGCCACCAGCAGAGATGACAGGGGGCAGGAGGGCTACACCTTC | CATSRDDRGQEGYTF
. | TRBD1 | 16 | TRBJ1-5 | TRBV28 | TGTGCCAGCAGTTTCGGATTAGGGACAGGGATTCAGCCCCAGCATTTT | CASSFGLGTGIQPQHF
. | TRBD1 | 18 | TRBJ1-2 | TRBV4-3 | TGCGCCAGCAGCCAAGACCTCACCGACAGGGGGCTCATCTATGGCTACACCTTC | CASSQDLTDRGLIYGYTF
. | . | 20 | TRBJ2-2 | TRBV30 | TGTGCCTGGAATTCCCAGACAGGACTAAGGCCTAGCGGAATCACCGGGGAGCTGTTTTTT | CAWNSQTGLRPSGITGELFF
. | . | 12 | TRBJ2-1 | TRBV13 | TGTGCCAGCAGCTCCCAGGGGTATGAGCAGTTCTTC | CASSSQGYEQFF
once | TRBD1 | 15 | TRBJ2-1 | TRBV13 | TGTGCCAGCAGCTTAGTCGGGACAGGGCGGAATGAGCAGTTCTTC | CASSLVGTGRNEQFF
. | . | 15 | TRBJ1-1 | TRBV28 | TGTGCCAGCAGTCCCCCCGAGGCAGGCGGAACTGAAGCTTTCTTT | CASSPPEAGGTEAFF
. | TRBD1 | 14 | TRBJ1-3 | TRBV27 | TGTGCCAGCAGTTTGGGACAGGGCGGAAACACCATATATTTT | CASSLGQGGNTIYF
few | . | 15 | TRBJ2-1 | TRBV4-1 | TGCGCCAGCAGCCTTTTCGAGCACTCCTACAATGAGCAGTTCTTC | CASSLFEHSYNEQFF
once | TRBD2 | 17 | TRBJ2-2 | TRBV5-8 | TGTGCCAGCAGCTTGCCCCTGAGCGGGAGGTACACCGGGGAGCTGTTTTTT | CASSLPLSGRYTGELFF
few | . | 12 | TRBJ1-5 | TRBV5-4 | TGTGCCAGCAGCCGAGAGAATCAGCCCCAGCATTTT | CASSRENQPQHF
. | TRBD2 | 17 | TRBJ2-1 | TRBV5-1 | TGCGCCAGCAGTTATATCATAGCGGGAGCCCCGCCCAATGAGCAGTTCTTC | CASSYIIAGAPPNEQFF
once | . | 16 | TRBJ2-7 | TRBV7-2 | TGTGCCAGCAGCGTAGGCAGAGAGGGGCGACCTTACGAGCAGTACTTC | CASSVGREGRPYEQYF
. | . | 15 | TRBJ2-3 | TRBV7-8 | TGTGCCAGCAGCCCCGGACGCCAGAGCACAGATACGCAGTATTTT | CASSPGRQSTDTQYF
few | TRBD1 | 14 | TRBJ1-6 | TRBV28 | TGTGCCAGCAGACAGACAGGGGGCAGATCACCCCTCCACTTT | CASRQTGGRSPLHF
. | . | 11 | TRBJ2-7 | TRBV6-1 | TGTGCCACCACAGGGTCCTACGAGCAGTACTTC | CATTGSYEQYF
. | TRBD2 | 15 | TRBJ2-3 | TRBV5-4 | TGTGCCAGCAGCTTAGTAGCGGGGGGCACAGATACGCAGTATTTT | CASSLVAGGTDTQYF
. | . | 14 | TRBJ1-1 | TRBV5-1 | TGCGCCAGCAGCTTGTTGGACGGGAACACTGAAGCTTTCTTT | CASSLLDGNTEAFF
. | . | 12 | TRBJ2-5 | TRBV27 | TGTGCCAGCAGTTTAGGCCGAGAGACCCAGTACTTC | CASSLGRETQYF
. | . | 12 | TRBJ2-7 | TRBV5-1 | TGCGCCAGCAGCCTCGGGATCTCCGAGCAGTACTTC | CASSLGISEQYF
. | . | 15 | TRBJ2-7 | TRBV29-1 | TGCAGCGTTGAAGATCTTACAGGGCGGCCCTACGAGCAGTACTTC | CSVEDLTGRPYEQYF
. | TRBD2 | 13 | TRBJ2-7 | TRBV7-8 | TGTGCCAGCAGATACTGGGAGGGTTACGAGCAGTACTTC | CASRYWEGYEQYF
once | . | 15 | TRBJ1-5 | TRBV5-6 | TGTGCCAGCAGCTTGCTAACCGATAGCAATCAGCCCCAGCATTTT | CASSLLTDSNQPQHF
few | . | 14 | TRBJ2-7 | TRBV5-5 | TGTGCCAGCAGCTCGCCCCTAGGGGCCCACGAGCAGTACTTC | CASSSPLGAHEQYF
. | TRBD2 | 15 | TRBJ2-1 | TRBV5-6 | TGTGCCAGCAGCACTGGACTAGCGGGCTCTAATGAGCAGTTCTTC | CASSTGLAGSNEQFF
few | TRBD1 | 17 | TRBJ2-7 | TRBV4-2 | TGTGCCAGCAGCCAAGTAGGGACAGGGGTTAATTTCTACGAGCAGTACTTC | CASSQVGTGVNFYEQYF
. | . | 12 | TRBJ1-4 | TRBV10-3 | TGTGCCATCAGTGCGGCGGGGGAAAAACTGTTTTTT | CAISAAGEKLFF
. | . | 14 | TRBJ1-6 | TRBV27 | TGTGCCAGCAGTTTGTTTCGGAGCAATTCACCCCTCCACTTT | CASSLFRSNSPLHF
. | TRBD1 | 13 | TRBJ2-1 | TRBV27 | TGTGCCAGCAGTCGAGGGACAGGCAATGAGCAGTTCTTC | CASSRGTGNEQFF
. | TRBD1 | 15 | TRBJ2-5 | TRBV7-9 | TGTGCCAGCATCTCACCGGGACAGTCTCAAGAGACCCAGTACTTC | CASISPGQSQETQYF
once | . | 12 | TRBJ2-7 | TRBV28 | TGTGCCAGCACCCCCTCCAGAGGGGAGCAGTACTTC | CASTPSRGEQYF
. | TRBD2 | 16 | TRBJ2-2 | TRBV27 | TGTGCCAGCAGTCTAGCGGGGGGGCCCAACACCGGGGAGCTGTTTTTT | CASSLAGGPNTGELFF
. | . | 12 | TRBJ1-4 | TRBV5-6 | TGTGCCAGCAGCTTGGGTGACACGGTTCTGTTTTTT | CASSLGDTVLFF
. | . | 17 | TRBJ2-1 | TRBV7-2 | TGTGCCAGCAGCTTATTCCCCCCCTGGAGCTTAGGGCATGAGCAGTTCTTC | CASSLFPPWSLGHEQFF
. | . | 12 | TRBJ2-1 | TRBV11-2 | TGTGCCAGCAGCTTAGTGGGAGATGAGCAGTTCTTC | CASSLVGDEQFF
. | . | 13 | TRBJ1-4 | TRBV28 | TGTGCCAGCAGTTTGGAAGGGGGTGAAAAACTGTTTTTT | CASSLEGGEKLFF
once | TRBD1 | 15 | TRBJ1-5 | TRBV2 | TGTGCCAGCAGTGATAGAGCAGGGGGAGATCAGCCCCAGCATTTT | CASSDRAGGDQPQHF